The entry that follows covers one TCR beta chain sequence. The antigen remains undetermined. The source of the sample is a study of CD8 T cells in Susac syndrome. Findings and limits, study-wide: By the study's own acknowledgment, its TCR sequencing and HLA analysis included relatively few individuals.

The sequenced target, TCR beta, came from blood CD8+ and CD4+ T cells. TEMRA cells were enriched by FACS, while CD8+ and CD4+ T cells were obtained through a negative isolation that was performed magnetically. About 0.45 to 1 ug RNA was reverse transcribed with random hexamers. TCRdb passed the immunoSEQ multiplex PCR reads through MiXCR, listing each CDR3 protein once. The repertoire includes approximately 110,000 distinct CDR3 sequences, approximately 93% of them detected once, and around 0.3% sits in the top ten. Input material: CD8+ T cells from PBMCs. The TCR originated in a human donor with multiple sclerosis.

For the CDR3, the DNA is TGCAGCGTTGAAACAGGGGCCGCGAATGAGCAGTTCTTC. Its protein is CSVETGAANEQFF. The chain recombines TRBV29-1 with TRBJ2-1, with TRBD1 identical over 7 bases. V was pared by 2 bases and J by 7 bases, with 5 bases of the junction left unmatched. CDR3 length: 13 residues. Germline V lookup: CDR1 SQVTM, CDR2 ANQGSEA.